These 10 T cell receptor beta chains were all obtained from the same sample, sequenced in a study of blood T cell repertoires in COVID-19. TCRdb keeps only in-frame clones here, not all; method: immunoSEQ multiplex PCR. The data contain tens of thousands of clones, approximately 87% of them singletons. The sequenced material came from peripheral blood. These receptors originate from a human donor in a cohort sampled during active COVID-19.

The rearrangement uses TRBV6-5 and TRBJ2-1; 9 bases match TRBD1. V was clipped by 8 bases and J by 6 bases; unmatched bases: 8. The germline V gene has CDR1 MNHEY and CDR2 SVGAGI. This CDR3 contains 14 residues. As DNA, the CDR3 is TGTGCCAGCGGGGGACAGGGATTGGGCAATGAGCAGTTCTTC. As protein: CASGGQGLGNEQFF.

This chain links TRBV13 with TRBJ1-6; D is ambiguous. Trimming removed 2 bases at V and 8 bases at J, with 10 bases between. This CDR3 is built from 14 residues. Germline V gene data show CDR1 as PRHDT and CDR2 as FYEKMQ (reference sequence). The DNA for the CDR3 is TGTGCCAGCAGCTTATATCGGGGTTATTCACCCCTCCACTTT. The encoded protein is CASSLYRGYSPLHF.

The V and J genes are TRBV7-2 and TRBJ2-5, with 15 bases aligning to TRBD2. The V and J ends lost 5 bases and 3 bases, in that order; junction bases with no gene match: 7. From germline, CDR1 is SGHTA and CDR2 FQGNSA. The CDR3 contains 17 residues. CDR3 nucleotide sequence: TGTGCCAGCAGCGACCCGGGACTAGCGGGAGGTGAAGAGACCCAGTACTTC. It specifies CASSDPGLAGGEETQYF.

This clone came up once. The chain recombines TRBV14 with TRBJ2-1; 9 bases align to TRBD1. Germline-derived CDR1 and CDR2 are SGHDN and FVKESK. The CDR3 is 15 residues long. Trimming removed 5 bases from V and 2 bases from J; junction bases left unmatched: 4. As DNA, the CDR3 is TGTGCCAGCAGCAGACAGGGGGAAGCCTACAATGAGCAGTTCTTC. Protein product: CASSRQGEAYNEQFF.

The V gene is TRBV10-2, the J gene TRBJ2-1, with TRBD2 matching 10 bases. CDR3 length equals 15 residues. Unmatched junction bases numbered 10, after V lost 6 bases and J lost 8 bases. CDR1 and CDR2 from the germline V gene are WSHSY and SAAADI. This chain's CDR3 is CASRIQREGWDEQFF. CDR3 DNA: TGCGCCAGCAGGATTCAGCGGGAGGGTTGGGATGAGCAGTTCTTC.

This chain links TRBV5-6 with TRBJ2-7; D may be TRBD2 (5 bases). The length of the CDR3 is 15 residues. The germline V and J ends were trimmed by 5 bases and 6 bases, with 21 bases remaining between them. In germline, CDR1 is SGHDT, CDR2 YYEEEE. CDR3 region: CASSGRRSLNFEQYF. DNA for the CDR3: TGTGCCAGCAGTGGGAGACGGTCCCTAAATTTCGAGCAGTACTTC.

The rearrangement links TRBV11-2 to TRBJ1-1, with 7 bases identical to TRBD1. The CDR3 length is 14 residues. V lost 8 bases, J lost 3 bases, and 9 bases stayed unmatched. Looked up from germline, CDR1 is SGHAT and CDR2 is FQNNGV. The CDR3 nucleotides are TGTGCCAGCCTACAGGGGACGGTGGACACTGAAGCTTTCTTT. It specifies CASLQGTVDTEAFF.

The chain links TRBV7-9 to TRBJ2-7; TRBD1 matches 12 bases. Trimming removed 5 bases from V and 0 bases from J; junction bases left unmatched: 5. The CDR3 runs to 16 residues. Germline CDR1 and CDR2: SEHNR and FQNEAQ (reference sequence). The CDR3 is CASSTPGQGASYEQYF. CDR3 nucleotides: TGTGCCAGCAGCACTCCGGGACAGGGGGCCTCCTACGAGCAGTACTTC.

This sequence joins TRBV11-1 and TRBJ1-2; TRBD1 matches 7 bases. The germline CDR1 and CDR2 sequences are SGHAT and FQDESV (reference sequence). The CDR3 has 15 residues. J gave up 3 bases and V 5 bases, and 9 bases lay outside the gene matches. This chain's CDR3 is CASSTRDSHYYGYTF. DNA for the CDR3: TGTGCCAGCAGCACTCGGGACAGTCACTACTATGGCTACACCTTC.

The chain recombines TRBV5-1 with TRBJ2-7; 8 positions match TRBD1. J gave up 3 bases and V 3 bases, and 5 bases lay outside the gene matches. The CDR3 totals 14 residues. Per the germline V gene, CDR1 is SGHRS and CDR2 is YFSETQ. CDR3 amino acids: CASSSGTGSYEQYF. DNA of the CDR3: TGCGCCAGCAGCTCCGGGACAGGCAGCTACGAGCAGTACTTC.